The 21 T cell receptor beta chains reported below all come from one sample, sequenced in a study of blood T cell repertoires in COVID-19. Clones were read by immunoSEQ multiplex PCR, and TCRdb kept only the in-frame ones, dropping some. The sample shows 55,000 to 75,000 clones, 80% to 85% of them seen only once. The sequencing input was peripheral blood. Receptors were obtained from a man of 80 years or more with COVID-19, enrolled during active disease.

This clone appeared a single time. The chain recombines TRBV5-1 with TRBJ2-1; 8 bases are shared with TRBD1. J lost 6 bases, V lost 0 bases, and 5 bases had no gene match. CDR1 is SGHRS, CDR2 YFSETQ, per germline. CDR3 length: 15 residues. DNA for the CDR3: TGCGCCAGCAGCTTGGACTTTGGGACAGGCAATGAGCAGTTCTTC. Amino acid sequence: CASSLDFGTGNEQFF. The whole variable domain, filled in from reference TRBV5-1 and TRBJ2-1, reads KAGVTQTPRYLIKTRGQQVTLSCSPISGHRSVSWYQQTPGQGLQFLFEYFSETQRNKGNFPGRFSGRQFSNSRSEMNVSTLELGDSALYLCASSLDFGTGNEQFFGPGTRLTVL.

J is TRBJ1-1 and V is TRBV19, with TRBD1 as a possible D gene (6 bases). This CDR3 is 14 amino acids long. Germline loops: CDR1 LNHDA, CDR2 SQIVND (reference sequence). Trimming pared 5 bases from V and 6 bases from J, leaving 16 bases between. The CDR3 region is CASSYREATAEAFF. Here the CDR3 DNA reads TGTGCCAGTAGTTACAGGGAAGCCACAGCTGAAGCTTTCTTT.

This clone was seen once. This sequence joins TRBV23-1 and TRBJ1-1; no clear D gene. TRBV23-1 is reported as an ORF; its role is uncertain. CDR3 length: 13 residues. V lost 8 bases, J lost 1 base, and 11 bases lay in between. The CDR3 region has the DNA TGCGCCAGCGCCCGGGAGGGGAACACTGAAGCTTTCTTT. This sequence encodes CASAREGNTEAFF.

The V and J genes are TRBV4-1 and TRBJ1-5; D might be TRBD1 (5 bases). The V and J ends lost 0 bases and 7 bases respectively, with 7 bases between them. The CDR3 spans 13 residues. Germline CDR1 reads MGHRA; CDR2 reads YSYEKL. In nucleotides, the CDR3 is TGCGCCAGCAGCCAAGAGGAGGGGCAGCCCCAGCATTTT. It is translated as CASSQEEGQPQHF.

The rearrangement uses TRBV28 and TRBJ1-5; 7 bases are shared with TRBD1. The length of the CDR3 is 15 residues. Germline V lookup: CDR1 MDHEN, CDR2 SYDVKM. The V segment lost 6 bases and the J segment 5 bases; nucleotides outside the gene matches: 10. CDR3 amino acids: CASRPAGTEYQPQHF. CDR3 DNA: TGTGCCAGCAGACCAGCCGGGACAGAATATCAGCCCCAGCATTTT.

This rearrangement joins TRBV7-8 to TRBJ1-5; D call uncertain. Germline-derived CDR1 and CDR2 are SGHVS and FQNEAQ. Trimming cost V 3 bases and J 15 bases, with 15 bases left between them. This CDR3 has 12 amino acids. CDR3 protein: CASSLPGSGRHF. Written as DNA, the CDR3 is TGTGCCAGCAGCTTGCCCGGGTCCGGTCGGCATTTT.

The CDR3 DNA reads TGTGCCAGCAGCTTAGTTAGCGGGGACCTCAATGAGCAGTTCTTC. Protein: CASSLVSGDLNEQFF. The rearrangement links TRBV11-2 to TRBJ2-1; 8 bases are a match to TRBD2. Germline loops: CDR1 SGHAT, CDR2 FQNNGV. V lost 1 base, J lost 6 bases, and 5 bases stayed unmatched. The CDR3 covers 15 residues.

This chain links TRBV24-1 with TRBJ2-1, with 14 nucleotides matching TRBD2. After removal of 6 bases from V and 0 bases from J, the junction contained 12 bases not matched to a gene. The CDR3 runs 20 residues. The germline V gene encodes CDR1 KGHDR and CDR2 SFDVKD. CDR3 protein: CATSTLGTSGGIGSYNEQFF. The CDR3, as DNA: TGTGCCACCAGTACCCTTGGGACTAGCGGGGGTATAGGCTCCTACAATGAGCAGTTCTTC.

This clone occurred once. This rearrangement joins TRBV4-1 to TRBJ1-1; no clear D gene. The germline V gene encodes CDR1 MGHRA and CDR2 YSYEKL. The CDR3 spans 14 residues. Trimming pared 0 bases from V and 6 bases from J, leaving 11 bases between. CDR3 DNA sequence: TGCGCCAGCAGCCAAGAATGGGCGAGACCTGAAGCTTTCTTT. Translation: CASSQEWARPEAFF.

For the CDR3, the DNA is TGCGCCAGCAGCCAAGCTGCGCAACTAGCGGGCAGCACAGATACGCAGTATTTT. Its translation is CASSQAAQLAGSTDTQYF. The chain is built from TRBV4-3 and TRBJ2-3; 9 bases match TRBD2. Germline V gene lookup returns CDR1 LGHNA and CDR2 YSLEER. The CDR3 length is 18 residues. The V gene end was trimmed by 1 base and the J gene end by 0 bases; junction bases not matched to a gene: 8.

The chain carries TRBV11-2 and TRBJ1-5, with 8 bases fitting TRBD1. CDR3 length equals 15 residues. From germline, CDR1 is SGHAT and CDR2 FQNNGV. With V trimmed by 3 bases and J by 1 base, 2 bases remained unmatched. The CDR3 nucleotides read TGTGCCAGCAGCTTGACAGGGGCCAGCAATCAGCCCCAGCATTTT. Encoded protein: CASSLTGASNQPQHF. The full variable domain, rest sourced from reference TRBV11-2 and TRBJ1-5, is EAGVAQSPRYKIIEKRQSVAFWCNPISGHATLYWYQQILGQGPKLLIQFQNNGVVDDSQLPKDRFSAERLKGVDSTLKIQPAKLEDSAVYLCASSLTGASNQPQHFGDGTRLSIL.

The chain couples TRBV5-1 to TRBJ2-1; D possibly corresponds to TRBD2 (6 bases). With 5 bases removed from V and 10 bases from J, the gap between germline ends came to 19 bases. The CDR3 has 14 amino acids. From germline, CDR1 is SGHRS and CDR2 YFSETQ. CDR3 DNA: TGCGCCAGCAGACGGGACTTACTGGAGGGGGAGCAGTTCTTC. Encoded protein: CASRRDLLEGEQFF.

The chain joins TRBV7-9 to TRBJ2-7, with 7 positions matching TRBD1. From germline, CDR1 is SEHNR and CDR2 FQNEAQ (reference sequence). This CDR3 region has 12 residues. V gave up 5 bases and J gave up 5 bases; unmatched junction bases: 3. The CDR3 region has the DNA TGTGCCAGCAGCATGACAGGGAACGAGCAGTACGTC. Encoded protein: CASSMTGNEQYV.

The chain carries TRBV2 and TRBJ1-2, with D tentatively TRBD1 (5 bases). Germline V lookup: CDR1 SNHLY, CDR2 FYNNEI. The CDR3 sequence is 12 residues long. V was shortened by 3 bases and J by 5 bases, with 7 bases between the two germline ends. The CDR3 DNA reads TGTGCCAGCAGTGAGCGGGGGTATGGCTACACCTTC. Protein: CASSERGYGYTF.

The rearrangement uses TRBV6-5 and TRBJ2-1; TRBD1 agrees at 11 bases. In germline, CDR1 is MNHEY, CDR2 SVGAGI. The trim removed 6 bases at V and 7 bases at J, leaving 8 bases unmatched. The CDR3 loop spans 15 amino acids. The CDR3 reads CASSRSGTGGNEQFF. CDR3 nucleotide sequence: TGTGCCAGCAGCCGTTCCGGGACAGGGGGAAATGAGCAGTTCTTC.

The chain recombines TRBV18 with TRBJ2-2; D perhaps matches TRBD1 (5 bases). The CDR3 contains 18 residues. Germline loops: CDR1 KGHSH, CDR2 LQKENI. The ends were cut back, 0 bases at V and 0 bases at J, with 14 bases in the middle. The CDR3 protein is CASSPPGHGLTNTGELFF. Written as DNA, the CDR3 is TGTGCCAGCTCACCACCCGGACACGGCCTGACGAACACCGGGGAGCTGTTTTTT.

The CDR3 is CSVSDRGSTEAFF. For the CDR3, the DNA is TGCAGCGTTTCGGACAGGGGTTCCACTGAAGCTTTCTTT. The chain employs TRBV29-1 and TRBJ1-1; 9 nucleotides agree with TRBD1. This CDR3 region has 13 residues. V shed 5 bases, J shed 4 bases, and the junction held 5 bases outside the gene matches. Looked up from germline, CDR1 is SQVTM and CDR2 is ANQGSEA.

The chain joins TRBV18 to TRBJ2-1; tentative D call: TRBD2 (5 bases). This CDR3 region has 14 residues. Trimming cost V 5 bases and J 6 bases, with 14 bases left between them. In germline, CDR1 is KGHSH, CDR2 LQKENI. CDR3 nucleotides: TGTGCCAGCTCATATAGGACGGAGGTCAATGAGCAGTTCTTC. It encodes CASSYRTEVNEQFF.

The V call is TRBV7-2, the J call TRBJ2-1, with 7 bases identical to TRBD1. Germline V gene sequence: CDR1 SGHTA, CDR2 FQGNSA. The V and J ends lost 2 bases and 7 bases, in that order; junction bases with no gene match: 11. This CDR3 comprises 16 residues. This chain's CDR3 is CASSLRQGVTGNEQFF. The CDR3 DNA sequence: TGTGCCAGCAGCTTAAGACAGGGCGTGACCGGGAATGAGCAGTTCTTC.

V and J are TRBV5-1 and TRBJ1-3; TRBD1 agrees at 7 bases. The V gene end was trimmed by 0 bases and the J gene end by 4 bases; junction bases not matched to a gene: 4. Germline V gene data show CDR1 as SGHRS and CDR2 as YFSETQ. The CDR3 length is 15 residues. In DNA form, the CDR3 reads TGCGCCAGCAGCTTGGAAACAGGGGAAGGAAACACCATATATTTT. Translated: CASSLETGEGNTIYF.

V gene TRBV19 combines with J gene TRBJ2-3; 10 bases align to TRBD2. CDR3 length equals 15 residues. CDR1 LNHDA and CDR2 SQIVND come from the germline V gene (reference sequence). V was clipped by 10 bases and J by 2 bases; unmatched bases: 9. The CDR3 sequence is CATTQRGGDTDTQYF. In nucleotides, the CDR3 is TGTGCCACCACCCAGCGGGGGGGAGACACAGATACGCAGTATTTT.